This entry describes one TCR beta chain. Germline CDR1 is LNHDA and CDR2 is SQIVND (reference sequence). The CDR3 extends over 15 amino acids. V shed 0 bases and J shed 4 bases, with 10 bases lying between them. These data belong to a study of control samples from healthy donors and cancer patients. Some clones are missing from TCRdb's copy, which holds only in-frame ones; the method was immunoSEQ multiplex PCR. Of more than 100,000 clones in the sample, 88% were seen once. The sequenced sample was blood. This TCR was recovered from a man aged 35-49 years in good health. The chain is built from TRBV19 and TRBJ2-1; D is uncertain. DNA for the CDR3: TGTGCCAGTAGTATAGATCGGTGGCAGTACAATGAGCAGTTCTTC. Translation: CASSIDRWQYNEQFF.